This T cell receptor (beta chain) emerged from a study of blood T cell repertoires in COVID-19. In the study overall: Donors in the United States, Italy and Spain gave samples during acute or convalescent COVID-19. The analysed material was cDNA or gDNA that came from T cells, B-cell-depleted T cells, or PBMCs.

Under the authors' procedure: Amplification with reference gene primers provided the estimates of nucleated cell counts. TCRdb's copy holds only in-frame clones and misses some; the assay was immunoSEQ multiplex PCR. Clone size and V and J calls were adopted from that table, with D and trimming inferred from the DNA. The sample lists some 150,000 clones; approximately 86% were seen once. Germline CDR1 reads SGHDT; CDR2 reads YYEEEE. V trimming: 3 bases; J trimming: 5 bases; junction bases outside the gene matches: 7. The CDR3 is 14 amino acids. V is TRBV5-6 and J is TRBJ1-1; TRBD1 matches at 7 bases. Sequencing used peripheral blood. This receptor was identified in a woman aged 60 to 75 with active or convalescent COVID-19. CDR3 sequence reads: CASSYRQGWTEAFF. The DNA for the CDR3 is TGTGCCAGCAGCTATCGACAGGGATGGACTGAAGCTTTCTTT.